These 27 T cell receptor beta chains were sequenced from one sample in a study of cytomegalovirus exposure and HLA in healthy donors. Produced via immunoSEQ multiplex PCR; TCRdb's table is partial and in-frame only. The sample holds around 300,000 clones, roughly 90% seen once. Sequencing was done on a sample of PBMCs. These receptors all stem from a woman between 25 and 40 years old in good health and CMV-seropositive.

This clone turned up a few times. This CDR3 is CASSQDRHEQYF. Here the CDR3 DNA reads TGTGCCAGCAGCCAAGACCGACACGAGCAGTACTTC. The chain couples TRBV14 to TRBJ2-7; D is ambiguous. Germline V gene data show CDR1 as SGHDN and CDR2 as FVKESK. CDR3 size: 12 residues. Trimming left V 0 bases short and J 5 bases short, with 5 bases between.

This chain links TRBV5-5 with TRBJ2-7; 11 bases fit TRBD2. The length of the CDR3 is 15 residues. CDR1 and CDR2 from the germline V gene are SGHKS and YYEKEE (reference sequence). J gave up 3 bases and V 3 bases, and 5 bases lay outside the gene matches. The CDR3 sequence: CASSSPGTSGYEQYF. DNA of the CDR3: TGTGCCAGCAGCTCCCCGGGGACTAGCGGCTACGAGCAGTACTTC.

This sequence joins TRBV9 and TRBJ2-3; 7 bases map to TRBD2. V shed 2 bases and J 4 bases; nucleotides not matched to a gene: 16. This CDR3 is 18 amino acids long. CDR1 SGDLS and CDR2 YYNGEE come from the germline V gene. Here the CDR3 DNA reads TGTGCCAGCAGCGTGACCGCTTCAAGCGGGATCGGGGCAGATACGCAGTATTTT. Its protein is CASSVTASSGIGADTQYF.

The chain joins TRBV27 to TRBJ2-1; 8 bases are shared with TRBD2. The CDR3 covers 15 residues. Germline-derived CDR1 and CDR2 are MNHEY and SMNVEV (reference sequence). The J segment lost 2 bases and the V segment lost 1 base, leaving 1 base of the junction unmatched. The CDR3 spells CASSLLAGTYNEQFF. As DNA, the CDR3 is TGTGCCAGCAGTTTATTAGCGGGAACCTACAATGAGCAGTTCTTC.

The chain uses TRBV6-5 and TRBJ2-7; the D gene could be TRBD1 or TRBD2 (6 bases each). The CDR3 totals 15 residues. V lost 0 bases and J lost 4, with 13 bases in between. Germline CDR1 reads MNHEY; CDR2 reads SVGAGI. The CDR3 protein is CASSYSDGGPYEQYF. The DNA for the CDR3 is TGTGCCAGCAGTTACTCGGACGGGGGCCCTTACGAGCAGTACTTC.

The chain couples TRBV7-2 to TRBJ2-5, with 9 bases matching TRBD2. The CDR3 consists of 16 residues. Per the germline V gene, CDR1 is SGHTA and CDR2 is FQGNSA. Trimming removed 1 base from V and 4 bases from J; junction bases left unmatched: 7. DNA of the CDR3: TGTGCCAGCAGCTTAGTTGGAAGCGGGGGGCGAGAGACCCAGTACTTC. The encoded protein is CASSLVGSGGRETQYF.

The rearrangement links TRBV6-5 to TRBJ2-3; D not certain. The germline V gene encodes CDR1 MNHEY and CDR2 SVGAGI. The CDR3 length is 14 residues. Deletions cut 0 bases from V and 8 bases from J, with 12 bases between. CDR3 nucleotides: TGTGCCAGCAGTTACTCACCCCCCCCTGTTACGCAGTATTTT. Protein: CASSYSPPPVTQYF.

The rearrangement uses TRBV30 and TRBJ2-1; 8 nucleotides match TRBD2. Germline CDR1 and CDR2: GTSNPN and SVGIG (reference sequence). V was pared by 4 bases and J by 4 bases, with 6 bases of the junction left unmatched. The CDR3 totals 14 residues. The CDR3 DNA sequence: TGTGCCTGGAACGGTCTAGCGGGTTACAATGAGCAGTTCTTC. It is translated as CAWNGLAGYNEQFF. The complete variable domain, with remaining parts taken from reference TRBV30 and TRBJ2-1, reads SQTIHQWPATLVQPVGSPLSLECTVEGTSNPNLYWYRQAAGRGLQLLFYSVGIGQISSEVPQNLSASRPQDRQFILSSKKLLLSDSGFYLCAWNGLAGYNEQFFGPGTRLTVL.

The chain is built from TRBV18 and TRBJ1-2, with D possibly matching TRBD1 (5 bases). This CDR3 comprises 13 residues. Germline CDR1 KGHSH, CDR2 LQKENI. V gave up 4 bases and J gave up 2 bases, with 8 bases separating them. For the CDR3, the DNA is TGTGCCAGCTCACAATCAGGGAACTATGGCTACACCTTC. Translation gives CASSQSGNYGYTF.

This sequence joins TRBV29-1 and TRBJ1-3; D not resolved. With 4 bases removed from V and 3 bases from J, the gap between germline ends came to 7 bases. Germline-derived CDR1 and CDR2 are SQVTM and ANQGSEA. The CDR3 totals 12 residues. The CDR3, as DNA: TGCAGCGTTGGAGGACTTGGAAACACCATATATTTT. Translated, it gives CSVGGLGNTIYF.

The J gene is TRBJ1-5, the V gene TRBV28; perhaps TRBD1 as D (5 bases). The CDR3 has 15 amino acids. CDR1 MDHEN and CDR2 SYDVKM come from the germline V gene. The V gene lost 8 bases and the J gene lost 7 bases, with 21 bases spanning the gap. The CDR3 protein is CASGLMAGLQQPQHF. Here the CDR3 DNA reads TGTGCCAGCGGGCTCATGGCAGGGTTACAGCAGCCCCAGCATTTT.

The count of this clone is one. The J gene is TRBJ2-7, the V gene TRBV7-2, with a weak D call TRBD1 (6 bases). The CDR3 is 13 residues long. Germline loops: CDR1 SGHTA, CDR2 FQGNSA. V was cut by 3 bases and J by 7 bases, with 13 bases left in between. The CDR3, as DNA: TGTGCCAGCAGCTTTCACAGGGTCGGTGAGCAGTACTTC. Translation gives CASSFHRVGEQYF.

This clone has just one count. The rearrangement uses TRBV7-2 and TRBJ2-3; 12 nucleotides line up with TRBD2. Germline assignment: CDR1 SGHTA and CDR2 FQGNSA. The length of the CDR3 is 15 residues. Germline trimming cut 4 bases from V and 10 bases from J; bases unmatched to any gene: 9. Here the CDR3 reads CASSSRLAGATPQYF. The DNA of the CDR3 is TGTGCCAGCAGCTCACGACTAGCGGGAGCGACCCCGCAGTATTTT. The variable domain in full, completed from reference TRBV7-2 and TRBJ2-3, reads GAGVSQSPSNKVTEKGKDVELRCDPISGHTALYWYRQSLGQGLEFLIYFQGNSAPDKSGLPSDRFSAERTGGSVSTLTIQRTQQEDSAVYLCASSSRLAGATPQYFGPGTRLTVL.

The V gene is TRBV28, the J gene TRBJ2-1; D may be TRBD1 or TRBD2 (6 bases each). V was cut by 8 bases and J by 3 bases, with 11 bases left in between. The germline V gene encodes CDR1 MDHEN and CDR2 SYDVKM. This CDR3 region has 13 residues. CDR3 protein: CASRGGNYNEQFF. The CDR3 DNA sequence: TGTGCCAGCCGAGGGGGGAACTACAATGAGCAGTTCTTC.

The chain uses TRBV7-2 and TRBJ2-7, with 8 bases matching TRBD2. CDR3 length: 13 amino acids. V shed 7 bases and J 6 bases; nucleotides not matched to a gene: 8. The germline V gene has CDR1 SGHTA and CDR2 FQGNSA. The CDR3 nucleotides read TGTGCCAGCAAGGGACTAGGGCGCGGCGAGCAGTACTTC. Residues: CASKGLGRGEQYF. Looking up the rest from reference TRBV7-2 and TRBJ2-7 gives the full variable domain: GAGVSQSPSNKVTEKGKDVELRCDPISGHTALYWYRQSLGQGLEFLIYFQGNSAPDKSGLPSDRFSAERTGGSVSTLTIQRTQQEDSAVYLCASKGLGRGEQYFGPGTRLTVT.

The rearrangement links TRBV7-2 to TRBJ1-1, with D possibly matching TRBD1 (5 bases). This CDR3 spans 13 amino acids. V was pared by 3 bases and J by 2 bases, with 7 bases between. Germline lookup yields CDR1 SGHTA and CDR2 FQGNSA. The CDR3 spells CASSFRVNTEAFF. In DNA form, the CDR3 reads TGTGCCAGCAGCTTCAGGGTTAACACTGAAGCTTTCTTT.

The chain links TRBV19 to TRBJ2-1, with D uncertain. Per the germline V gene, CDR1 is LNHDA and CDR2 is SQIVND (reference sequence). This CDR3 comprises 14 residues. The V end lost 3 bases, the J end lost 4 bases, and 10 bases lay between the germline ends. CDR3 protein: CASSIGSSYNEQFF. CDR3 DNA: TGTGCCAGTAGTATTGGCAGTTCATACAATGAGCAGTTCTTC.

V gene TRBV5-1 combines with J gene TRBJ2-3; no clear D. This CDR3 contains 12 residues. Trimming left V 3 bases short and J 0 bases short, with 2 bases between. CDR1 is SGHRS, CDR2 YFSETQ, per germline. The CDR3 DNA reads TGCGCCAGCAGCTCTAGCACAGATACGCAGTATTTT. The encoded protein is CASSSSTDTQYF.

For the CDR3, the DNA is TGTGCCAGCAGCAAAGACAGGGGGGCTGAGCAGTACTTC. Protein sequence: CASSKDRGAEQYF. This chain uses TRBV7-3 with TRBJ2-7; 9 bases map to TRBD1. The germline gives CDR1 SGHTA, CDR2 FQGTGA. This CDR3 spans 13 amino acids. J was trimmed by 7 bases and V by 5 bases; bases with no gene match: 6.

This sequence joins TRBV29-1 and TRBJ2-5; TRBD2 agrees at 8 bases. The V gene's germline CDR1 is SQVTM and CDR2 ANQGSEA. J was trimmed by 5 bases and V by 7 bases; bases with no gene match: 12. CDR3 size: 14 residues. CDR3 region: CSAARGLVRETQYF. The CDR3 DNA reads TGCAGCGCCGCGAGGGGACTAGTGAGGGAGACCCAGTACTTC.

This clone appeared once. V is TRBV6-1 and J is TRBJ2-1, with D maybe TRBD2 (6 bases). The V gene's germline CDR1 is MNHNS and CDR2 SASEGT. This CDR3 has 15 residues. V lost 10 bases and J 3 bases, leaving 19 bases between the germline ends. For the CDR3, the DNA is TGTGCCACCCCCCTCCCGGGAGAGGTCTACAATGAGCAGTTCTTC. It is translated as CATPLPGEVYNEQFF.

This chain joins TRBV6-5 and TRBJ2-1; the D is unclear. Trimming removed 4 bases at V and 0 bases at J, with 10 bases between. The CDR3 length is 15 residues. Germline V gene data show CDR1 as MNHEY and CDR2 as SVGAGI. CDR3 sequence reads: CASSFVPSSYNEQFF. DNA of the CDR3: TGTGCCAGCAGTTTCGTGCCGAGCTCCTACAATGAGCAGTTCTTC.

V usage is TRBV7-2 and J usage is TRBJ1-5; tentative D call: TRBD1 (6 bases). Germline V gene sequence: CDR1 SGHTA, CDR2 FQGNSA. The ends were cut back, 1 base at V and 7 bases at J, with 17 bases in the middle. This CDR3 comprises 16 residues. CDR3 DNA: TGTGCCAGCAGCTTAGATGGCCAGGGGATAGTGCAGCCCCAGCATTTT. This translates into CASSLDGQGIVQPQHF.

This clone was counted once. The V and J genes are TRBV6-6 and TRBJ2-5, with 10 nucleotides matching TRBD2. Trimming removed 2 bases from V and 5 bases from J; junction bases left unmatched: 8. This CDR3 region has 16 residues. The germline gives CDR1 MNHNY, CDR2 SVGAGI (reference sequence). DNA of the CDR3: TGTGCCAGCAGTTACCCAGAGCGGGAGGGCCGGGAGACCCAGTACTTC. This sequence encodes CASSYPEREGRETQYF.

The chain recombines TRBV13 with TRBJ2-3, with 11 bases fitting TRBD2. CDR3 length: 18 residues. Germline-derived CDR1 and CDR2 are PRHDT and FYEKMQ (reference sequence). Trimming at V came to 4 bases and at J to 5 bases, leaving 14 bases not matched to a gene. The DNA for the CDR3 is TGTGCCAGCAGCTGGGGACTAGCGGAAATCGGGGGGAGAGATACGCAGTATTTT. Translating it yields CASSWGLAEIGGRDTQYF.

The chain joins TRBV7-3 to TRBJ2-7; D uncertain. Germline CDR1 is SGHTA and CDR2 is FQGTGA. CDR3 length: 13 residues. Between the trimmed V and J ends, which lost 3 bases and 7 bases, there was a span of 13 bases. This chain's CDR3 is CASSFMDLGEQYF. The DNA of the CDR3 is TGTGCCAGCAGCTTCATGGACCTCGGGGAGCAGTACTTC.

This clone was observed a few times. This chain uses TRBV28 with TRBJ1-1, with D uncertain. The CDR3 totals 11 residues. Germline CDR1 MDHEN, CDR2 SYDVKM. Trimming pared 6 bases from V and 8 bases from J, leaving 10 bases between. Here the CDR3 reads CASREGTEAFF. The CDR3 coding sequence is TGTGCCAGCAGGGAGGGAACCGAAGCTTTCTTT. Supplemented by reference TRBV28 and TRBJ1-1, the full variable domain reads DVKVTQSSRYLVKRTGEKVFLECVQDMDHENMFWYRQDPGLGLRLIYFSYDVKMKEKGDIPEGYSVSREKKERFSLILESASTNQTSMYLCASREGTEAFFGQGTRLTVV.